A selection of T cell receptor beta chains follows, all from one sample in a study of T-cell reconstitution after alpha-beta-depleted transplantation in children. TCRdb itself ran the PCR reads through MiXCR, one entry per CDR3 protein. The sample consists of hundreds of thousands of distinct CDR3 sequences, 12% of them appearing once. The sequencing here drew on PBMCs from the stem cell graft donor, taken from the stem cell graft. The receptors shown here come from a human donor who donated a stem cell graft to a child with combined immunodeficiency. Both conserved end residues are part of each CDR3. A D gene is named only where the DNA matches it firmly. Expanded clones get a size class; other rows say once, few or many, or leave the size out.

d_gene | j_gene | v_gene | abundance | CDR3nt | CDR3aa
. | TRBJ2-5 | TRBV20-1 | . | TGCAGTGCTAGAAGTGACGGAAACCAAGAGACCCAGTACTTC | CSARSDGNQETQYF
TRBD2 | TRBJ2-2 | TRBV12-3/TRBV12-4 | few | TGTGCCAGCAGTTGGACTAGCCGAGCGAACACCGGGGAGCTGTTTTTT | CASSWTSRANTGELFF
. | TRBJ2-1 | TRBV12-3/TRBV12-4 | . | TGTGCCAGCAGTCTGGCCCGACAGGGGCGGGGGGCTGAGCAGTTCTTC | CASSLARQGRGAEQFF
. | TRBJ2-2 | TRBV5-1 | few | TGCGCCAGCAGCTTGGTAATCGAGGCGGCCGGGGAGCTGTTTTTT | CASSLVIEAAGELFF
. | TRBJ2-7 | TRBV29-1 | . | TGCAGCGTTGAATTCGGTGCAACAGTGGAGTACGAGCAGTACTTC | CSVEFGATVEYEQYF
. | TRBJ2-7 | TRBV12-3/TRBV12-4 | many | TGTGCCAGCAGTTTGGCAAATTACGAGCAGTACTTC | CASSLANYEQYF
TRBD1 | TRBJ2-3 | TRBV3-1 | . | TGTGTCAGCAGCCAACCCGGGACAGGGGGCGCAAGGACAGATACGCAGTATTTT | CVSSQPGTGGARTDTQYF
TRBD2 | TRBJ2-2 | TRBV5-1 | . | TGCGCCAGCAGCTGGATAGCGGGAGCCGCCACCGGGGAGCTGTTTTTT | CASSWIAGAATGELFF
. | TRBJ1-5 | TRBV4-1 | . | TGCGCCAGCAGCCAAGCGTATGCGTCAGATGGTTTTAGCAATCAGCCCCAGCATTTT | CASSQAYASDGFSNQPQHF
. | TRBJ1-4 | TRBV4-2 | many | TGTGCCAGCAGCCAAGATGGTGCAGATGAAAAACTGTTTTTT | CASSQDGADEKLFF
TRBD2 | TRBJ2-3 | TRBV12-3/TRBV12-4 | . | TGTGCCAGCAGTTTGACTAGCGGGAGACCCACAGATACGCAGTATTTT | CASSLTSGRPTDTQYF
. | TRBJ2-7 | TRBV27 | many | TGTGCCAGCAGTCCCCGGGACGGCGTCACCTACGAGCAGTACTTC | CASSPRDGVTYEQYF
. | TRBJ2-7 | TRBV5-5 | . | TGTGCCAGCAGCTTGGGCCCATCAAATCCTCCGATCGAGCAGTACTTC | CASSLGPSNPPIEQYF
TRBD1 | TRBJ1-1 | TRBV5-1 | . | TGCGCCAGCAGCTTGGTGACAGGGCCTCCAATGAACACTGAAGCTTTCTTT | CASSLVTGPPMNTEAFF
. | TRBJ2-7 | TRBV2 | few | TGTGCCAGCAAGCCCGGAGCCTACGAGCAGTACTTC | CASKPGAYEQYF
TRBD2 | TRBJ2-3 | TRBV7-3 | few | TGTGCCAGCGCTCTTCAGGGAGGGACAGATACGCAGTATTTT | CASALQGGTDTQYF
. | TRBJ2-7 | TRBV6-2/TRBV6-3 | few | . | CASSSGQANDRSREQYF
. | TRBJ2-1 | TRBV20-1 | few | TGCAGTGCTACCCAGGGGACCCCGCCTGACAATGAGCAGTTCTTC | CSATQGTPPDNEQFF
. | TRBJ2-7 | TRBV10-3 | many | TGTGCCATCAGTGAGTCGGCAGGAGGCCCCTACGAGCAGTACTTC | CAISESAGGPYEQYF
TRBD1 | TRBJ1-5 | TRBV5-6 | many | TGTGCCAGCAGCTCCGGGGACAGTTATAGCAATCAGCCCCAGCATTTT | CASSSGDSYSNQPQHF
. | TRBJ2-3 | TRBV21-1 | few | TGTGCCAGCAGCAAACGTGAAGAGGTACCATTTTCGGGGTCAAAGATCAACACAGATACGCAGTATTTT | CASSKREEVPFSGSKINTDTQYF
. | TRBJ2-5 | TRBV10-3 | once | TGTGCCATCAGTGATGTGAAGCGGGCTGAAGGGCCCCAGTACTTC | CAISDVKRAEGPQYF
TRBD1 | TRBJ1-4 | TRBV6-5 | . | TGTGCCAGCAACCAGGGGGGTGGTGAAAAACTGTTTTTT | CASNQGGGEKLFF
. | TRBJ2-1 | TRBV4-3 | . | TGCGCCAGCAGCCAAGATCCGTTAGGGCACGATGAGCAGTTCTTC | CASSQDPLGHDEQFF
. | TRBJ1-1 | TRBV11-1 | . | TGTGCCAGCAGCACGACTTGGGCTTTCGAAGAGTTTAGAACTGAAGCTTTCTTT | CASSTTWAFEEFRTEAFF
. | TRBJ2-1 | TRBV27 | few | TGTGCCAGCACCTCTCAGGGTTACTCCTACAATGAGCAGTTCTTC | CASTSQGYSYNEQFF
TRBD2 | TRBJ2-5 | TRBV28 | few | TGTGCCAGCAGTTTCTTGGCGGGGGGGCCGCGGGAGACCCAGTACTTC | CASSFLAGGPRETQYF
. | TRBJ2-3 | TRBV9 | . | TGTGCCAGCAGCGGAACTACCGTTCAGTCAGATACGCAGTATTTT | CASSGTTVQSDTQYF
. | TRBJ2-7 | TRBV4-3 | few | TGCGCCAGCAGCCAGCTGACACACTACGAGCAGTACTTC | CASSQLTHYEQYF
TRBD1 | TRBJ1-5 | TRBV12-3/TRBV12-4 | few | TGTGCGACTAGGGACAGGGCGGGTCAGCCCCAGCATTTT | CATRDRAGQPQHF
. | TRBJ2-2 | TRBV7-9 | many | TGTGCCAGCAGCTTACTGAGACAGAGAACCGGGGAGCTGTTTTTT | CASSLLRQRTGELFF
. | TRBJ2-1 | TRBV10-3 | many | TGTGCCATCAGTGCGTGGGAAACCTACAATGAGCAGTTCTTC | CAISAWETYNEQFF
. | TRBJ1-4 | TRBV11-3 | few | TGTGCCAGCAGCCCGACAGTGAGGAATGAAAAACTGTTTTTT | CASSPTVRNEKLFF
. | TRBJ2-3 | TRBV7-2 | . | TGTGCCAGCAGCTTGAGGCGGGAATGGGATACGCAGTATTTT | CASSLRREWDTQYF
. | TRBJ2-3 | TRBV9 | many | TGTGCCAGCAGCGTAGCCCCCGGGTTCACAGATACGCAGTATTTT | CASSVAPGFTDTQYF
TRBD1 | TRBJ1-1 | TRBV6-5 | . | TGTGCCAGCAGTTACGGTGTCAGGGGGTTAGACACTGAAGCTTTCTTT | CASSYGVRGLDTEAFF
. | TRBJ1-4 | TRBV9 | few | TGTGCCAGCAGCAAAGCAGGCGGAGCAAATGAAAAACTGTTTTTT | CASSKAGGANEKLFF
. | TRBJ2-1 | TRBV7-2 | . | TGTGCCAGCAGCTTACAGGGATCGGATGATGAGCAGTTCTTC | CASSLQGSDDEQFF
. | TRBJ2-7 | TRBV30 | few | TGTGCCTGGACGGCGGGCTCCTACGAGCAGTACTTC | CAWTAGSYEQYF
TRBD2 | TRBJ2-7 | TRBV18 | few | TGTGCCAGCTCACGCAGACTAGCGGGGGAACAGTACTTC | CASSRRLAGEQYF
TRBD2 | TRBJ2-1 | TRBV9 | . | TGTGCCAGCAGCGTGGGTGGCGGGGGTGCTTACAATGAGCAGTTCTTC | CASSVGGGGAYNEQFF
. | TRBJ2-7 | TRBV28 | few | TGTGCCAGCAGTTTCCCTCCCGGGGGCTCCTCCTCCTACGAGCAGTACTTC | CASSFPPGGSSSYEQYF
TRBD1 | TRBJ1-1 | TRBV12-3/TRBV12-4 | many | TGTGCCAGCAGTTTTCAGGGGGTGAACACTGAAGCTTTCTTT | CASSFQGVNTEAFF
. | TRBJ2-7 | TRBV27 | . | TGTGCCAGCAGTCAAACTAGCCTCGACTCCTACGAGCAGTACTTC | CASSQTSLDSYEQYF
. | TRBJ2-1 | TRBV7-9 | few | TGTGCCAGCAGCGACTTGGGGGACCATGAGCAGTTCTTC | CASSDLGDHEQFF
. | TRBJ2-1 | TRBV6-1 | . | TGTGCCAGCAGTCGAACGCCGGGATTAAGTAGCGATGAGCAGTTCTTC | CASSRTPGLSSDEQFF
. | TRBJ1-1 | TRBV12-3/TRBV12-4 | many | TGTGCCAGCAGTTTGGGGAAGAACACTGAAGCTTTCTTT | CASSLGKNTEAFF
TRBD1 | TRBJ2-2 | TRBV20-1 | many | TGCAGTGCTGCCAGGGGGCCAGGAGGCGGGGAGCTGTTTTTT | CSAARGPGGGELFF
. | TRBJ2-5 | TRBV5-6 | . | TGTGCCAGCAGCTTGCAACCGGGGCAGACCCAGTACTTC | CASSLQPGQTQYF
. | TRBJ2-1 | TRBV12-5 | once | TGTGCTAGTGGTTTGGACCTACAGGGCACACAGTTCTTC | CASGLDLQGTQFF
. | TRBJ1-1 | TRBV12-3/TRBV12-4 | many | TGTGCCAGCAGTTTAGGCGTTGACAGGGAAGCTTTCTTT | CASSLGVDREAFF
. | TRBJ1-5 | TRBV24-1 | few | TGTGCCACCAGTGAGGGCGTAGGGGATAGCAATCAGCCCCAGCATTTT | CATSEGVGDSNQPQHF
TRBD2 | TRBJ2-3 | TRBV7-9 | . | TGTGCCCTCGGTTCGAGCGGGAGGCCAGATACGCAGTATTTT | CALGSSGRPDTQYF
. | TRBJ1-1 | TRBV12-3/TRBV12-4 | many | TGTGCCAGCAGTTTAGGGGCGTTCACTGAAGCTTTCTTT | CASSLGAFTEAFF
. | TRBJ2-3 | TRBV7-2 | few | TGTGCCAGCAGCTCCCAACTTGGTACAGATACGCAGTATTTT | CASSSQLGTDTQYF